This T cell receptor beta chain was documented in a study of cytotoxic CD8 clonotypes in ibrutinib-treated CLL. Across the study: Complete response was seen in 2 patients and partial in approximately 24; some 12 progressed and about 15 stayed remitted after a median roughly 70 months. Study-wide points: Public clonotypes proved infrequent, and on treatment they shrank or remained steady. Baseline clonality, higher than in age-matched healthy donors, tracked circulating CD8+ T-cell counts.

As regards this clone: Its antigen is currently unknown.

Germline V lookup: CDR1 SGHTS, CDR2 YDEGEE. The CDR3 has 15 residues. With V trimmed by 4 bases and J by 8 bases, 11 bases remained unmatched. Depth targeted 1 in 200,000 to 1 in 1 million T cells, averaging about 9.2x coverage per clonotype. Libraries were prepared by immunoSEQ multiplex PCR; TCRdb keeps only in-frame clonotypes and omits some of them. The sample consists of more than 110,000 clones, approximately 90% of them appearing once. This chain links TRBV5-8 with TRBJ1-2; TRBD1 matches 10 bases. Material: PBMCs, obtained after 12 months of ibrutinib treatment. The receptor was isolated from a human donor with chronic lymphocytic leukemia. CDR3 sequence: CASSHKTGGERGYTF. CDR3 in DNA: TGTGCCAGCAGCCACAAGACAGGGGGCGAACGGGGCTACACCTTC.